Described below is a single T cell receptor beta chain sequence and its context. Its target is unknown. Extracted RNA was reverse transcribed into cDNA, the sequencing template. Some clones are missing from TCRdb's copy, which holds only in-frame ones; the method was immunoSEQ multiplex PCR. This table holds about 130,000 clones, roughly 58% found once. V was clipped by 2 bases and J by 6 bases, with 16 bases between them. Germline lookup yields CDR1 MGHDK and CDR2 SYGVNS. This CDR3 spans 15 amino acids. The sample belongs to a study of CD8+ T cells in alopecia areata. Study-wide results and limits: Scalp sample sequencing also detects resident alphabeta T cells of normal skin.

This material consisted of CD4+ T cells sorted from blood, taken at week 0. The rearrangement links TRBV25-1 to TRBJ1-2, with D possibly matching TRBD1 (6 bases). This TCR was recovered from a human donor with alopecia areata. CDR3 protein: CASSEGGRGGDGYTF. The CDR3 bases are TGTGCCAGCAGTGAAGGTGGCAGGGGAGGGGATGGCTACACCTTC.